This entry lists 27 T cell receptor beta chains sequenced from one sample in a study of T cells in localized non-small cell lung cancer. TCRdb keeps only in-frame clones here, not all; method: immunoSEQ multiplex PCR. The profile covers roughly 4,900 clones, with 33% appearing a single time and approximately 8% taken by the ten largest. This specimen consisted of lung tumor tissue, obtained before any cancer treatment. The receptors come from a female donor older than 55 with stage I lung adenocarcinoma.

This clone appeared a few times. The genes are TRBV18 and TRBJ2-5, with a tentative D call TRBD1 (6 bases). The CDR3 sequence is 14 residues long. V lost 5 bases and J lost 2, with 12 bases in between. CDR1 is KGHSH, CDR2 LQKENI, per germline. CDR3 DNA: TGTGCCAGCTCAAACCTCAGGGGACAAGAGACCCAGTACTTC. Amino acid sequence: CASSNLRGQETQYF.

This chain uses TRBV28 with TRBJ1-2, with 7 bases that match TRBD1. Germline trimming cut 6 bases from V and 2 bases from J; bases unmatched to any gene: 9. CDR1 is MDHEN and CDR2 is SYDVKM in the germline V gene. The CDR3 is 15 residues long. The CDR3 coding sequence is TGTGCCAGCAGGCCTCCGGGACAGTTAAACTATGGCTACACCTTC. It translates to CASRPPGQLNYGYTF.

DNA for the CDR3: TGTGCCAGCAGCTTAGAGCGAACAGGGCCCACCTACGAGCAGTACTTC. Its translation: CASSLERTGPTYEQYF. V and J are TRBV11-3 and TRBJ2-7; TRBD1 might be the D (6 bases). V gave up 0 bases and J gave up 2 bases, with 14 bases separating them. The CDR3 runs to 16 residues. Germline V gene sequence: CDR1 SGHNT, CDR2 YENEEA.

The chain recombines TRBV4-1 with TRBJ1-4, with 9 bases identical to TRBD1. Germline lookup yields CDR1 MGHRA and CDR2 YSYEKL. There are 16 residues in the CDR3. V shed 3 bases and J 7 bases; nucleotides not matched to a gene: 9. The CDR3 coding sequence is TGCGCCAGCAGCCACGCGGTGGGACAGGGTGGTGAAAAACTGTTTTTT. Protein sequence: CASSHAVGQGGEKLFF.

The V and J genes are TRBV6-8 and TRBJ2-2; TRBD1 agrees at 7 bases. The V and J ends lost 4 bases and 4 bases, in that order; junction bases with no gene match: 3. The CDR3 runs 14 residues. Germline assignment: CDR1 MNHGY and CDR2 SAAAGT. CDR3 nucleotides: TGTGCCAGCAGTTCCCCAGGGGGCACCGGGGAGCTGTTTTTT. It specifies CASSSPGGTGELFF.

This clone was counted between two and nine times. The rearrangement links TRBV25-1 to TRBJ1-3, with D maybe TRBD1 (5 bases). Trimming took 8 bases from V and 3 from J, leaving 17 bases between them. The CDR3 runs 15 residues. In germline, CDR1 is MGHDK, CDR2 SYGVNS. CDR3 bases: TGTGCCAGCCGGGCCGCCGGGACGAGTGGAAACACCATATATTTT. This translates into CASRAAGTSGNTIYF. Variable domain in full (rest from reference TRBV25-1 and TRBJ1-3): EADIYQTPRYLVIGTGKKITLECSQTMGHDKMYWYQQDPGMELHLIHYSYGVNSTEKGDLSSESTVSRIRTEHFPLTLESARPSHTSQYLCASRAAGTSGNTIYFGEGSWLTVV.

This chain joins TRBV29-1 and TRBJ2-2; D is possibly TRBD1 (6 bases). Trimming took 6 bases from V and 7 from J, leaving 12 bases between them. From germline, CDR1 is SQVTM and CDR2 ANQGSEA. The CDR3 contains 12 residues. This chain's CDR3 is CSVEQGGGELFF. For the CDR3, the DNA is TGCAGCGTCGAACAGGGTGGCGGGGAGCTGTTTTTT.

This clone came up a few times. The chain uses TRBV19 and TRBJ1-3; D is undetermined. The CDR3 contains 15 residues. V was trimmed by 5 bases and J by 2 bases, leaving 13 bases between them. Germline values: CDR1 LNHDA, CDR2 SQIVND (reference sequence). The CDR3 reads CASSVGQAAGNTIYF. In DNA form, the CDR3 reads TGTGCCAGTAGTGTGGGCCAGGCTGCTGGAAACACCATATATTTT.

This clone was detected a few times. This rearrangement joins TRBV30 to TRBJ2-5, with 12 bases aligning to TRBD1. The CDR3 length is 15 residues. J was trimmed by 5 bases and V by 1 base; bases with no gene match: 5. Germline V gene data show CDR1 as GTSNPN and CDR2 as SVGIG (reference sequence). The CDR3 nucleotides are TGTGCCTGGAGTGGGGACAGGGGGCCAGGGGAGACCCAGTACTTC. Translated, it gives CAWSGDRGPGETQYF.

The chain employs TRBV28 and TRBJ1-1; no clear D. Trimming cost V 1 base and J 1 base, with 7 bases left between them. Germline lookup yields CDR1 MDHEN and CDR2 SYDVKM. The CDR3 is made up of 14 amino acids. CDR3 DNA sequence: TGTGCCAGCAGTTTATCCCGGACGAACACTGAAGCTTTCTTT. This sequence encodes CASSLSRTNTEAFF.

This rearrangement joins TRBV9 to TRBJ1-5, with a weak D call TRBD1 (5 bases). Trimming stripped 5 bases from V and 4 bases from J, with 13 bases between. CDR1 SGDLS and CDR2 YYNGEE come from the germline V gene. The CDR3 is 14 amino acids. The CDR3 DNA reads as TGTGCCAGCAGATACGAAAGGGGAAATCAGCCCCAGCATTTT. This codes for CASRYERGNQPQHF.

The CDR3 spells CASEQGAGFGNQPQHF. In DNA, the CDR3 is TGTGCCAGCGAACAGGGGGCGGGCTTTGGCAATCAGCCCCAGCATTTT. The V gene is TRBV19, the J gene TRBJ1-5; 9 nucleotides agree with TRBD1. With 9 bases clipped from V and 2 bases from J, the junction kept 11 bases outside the gene matches. This CDR3 is 16 amino acids long. Germline values: CDR1 LNHDA, CDR2 SQIVND (reference sequence).

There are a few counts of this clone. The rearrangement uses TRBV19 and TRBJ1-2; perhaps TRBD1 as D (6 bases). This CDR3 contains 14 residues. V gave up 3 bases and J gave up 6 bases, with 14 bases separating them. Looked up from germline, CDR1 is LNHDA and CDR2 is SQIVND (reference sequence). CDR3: CASSISRGAHGYTF. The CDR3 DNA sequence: TGTGCCAGTAGTATCAGTCGGGGGGCACATGGCTACACCTTC.

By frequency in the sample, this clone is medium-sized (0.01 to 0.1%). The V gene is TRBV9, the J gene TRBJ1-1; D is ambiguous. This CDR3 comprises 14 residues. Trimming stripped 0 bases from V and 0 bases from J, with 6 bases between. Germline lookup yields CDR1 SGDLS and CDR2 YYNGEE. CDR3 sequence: CASSVEVVNTEAFF. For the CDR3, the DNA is TGTGCCAGCAGCGTAGAGGTAGTGAACACTGAAGCTTTCTTT.

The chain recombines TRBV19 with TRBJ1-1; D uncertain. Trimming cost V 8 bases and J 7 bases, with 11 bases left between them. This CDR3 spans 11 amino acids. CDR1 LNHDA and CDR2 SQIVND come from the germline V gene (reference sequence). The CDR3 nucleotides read TGTGCCAGTGAAGTGGCGGATGAAGCTTTCTTT. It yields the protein CASEVADEAFF.

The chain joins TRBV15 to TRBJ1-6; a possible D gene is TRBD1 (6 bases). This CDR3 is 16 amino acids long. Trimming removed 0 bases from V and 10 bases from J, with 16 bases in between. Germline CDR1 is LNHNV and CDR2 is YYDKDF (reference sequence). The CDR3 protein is CATSRDRSVRGSPLHF. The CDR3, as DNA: TGTGCCACCAGCAGAGATCGCAGCGTAAGGGGGTCACCCCTCCACTTT.

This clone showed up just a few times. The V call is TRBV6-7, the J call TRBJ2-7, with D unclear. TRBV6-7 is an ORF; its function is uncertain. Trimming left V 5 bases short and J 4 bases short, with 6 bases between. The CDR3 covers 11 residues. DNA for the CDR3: TGTGCCAGCAGTGGGGTATACGAGCAGTACTTC. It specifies CASSGVYEQYF.

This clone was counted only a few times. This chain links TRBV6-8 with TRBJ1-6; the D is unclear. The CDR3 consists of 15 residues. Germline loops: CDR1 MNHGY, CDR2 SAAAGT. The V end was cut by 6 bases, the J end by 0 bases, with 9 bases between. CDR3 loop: CASSLTSSYNSPLHF. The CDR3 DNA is TGTGCCAGCAGCCTCACGAGCTCCTATAATTCACCCCTCCACTTT.

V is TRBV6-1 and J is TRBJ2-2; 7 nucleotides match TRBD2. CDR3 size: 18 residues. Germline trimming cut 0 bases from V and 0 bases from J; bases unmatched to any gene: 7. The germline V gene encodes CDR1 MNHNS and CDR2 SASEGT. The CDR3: CASSEALLGGANTGELFF. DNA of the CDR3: TGTGCCAGCAGTGAAGCGCTTCTTGGGGGGGCGAACACCGGGGAGCTGTTTTTT.

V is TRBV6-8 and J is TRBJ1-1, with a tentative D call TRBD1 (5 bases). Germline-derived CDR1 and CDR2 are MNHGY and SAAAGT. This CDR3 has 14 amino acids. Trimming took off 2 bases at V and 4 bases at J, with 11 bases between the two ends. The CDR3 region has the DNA TGTGCCAGCAGTTACGCCTGGGGCCTCACTGAAGCTTTCTTT. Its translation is CASSYAWGLTEAFF.

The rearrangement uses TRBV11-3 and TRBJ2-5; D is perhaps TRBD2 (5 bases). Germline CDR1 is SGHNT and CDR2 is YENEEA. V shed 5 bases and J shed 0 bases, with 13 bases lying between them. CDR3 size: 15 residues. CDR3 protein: CASSTEGGDQETQYF. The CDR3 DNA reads TGTGCCAGCAGCACTGAGGGTGGGGACCAAGAGACCCAGTACTTC.

In DNA form, the CDR3 reads TGCGCCAGCAGCCAAGACTTAGGGGTTCATCAGCCCCAGCATTTT. This codes for CASSQDLGVHQPQHF. The rearrangement joins TRBV4-1 to TRBJ1-5, with D perhaps TRBD1 (5 bases). The germline gives CDR1 MGHRA, CDR2 YSYEKL. Trimming took 0 bases from V and 5 from J, leaving 11 bases between them. The CDR3 runs 15 residues.

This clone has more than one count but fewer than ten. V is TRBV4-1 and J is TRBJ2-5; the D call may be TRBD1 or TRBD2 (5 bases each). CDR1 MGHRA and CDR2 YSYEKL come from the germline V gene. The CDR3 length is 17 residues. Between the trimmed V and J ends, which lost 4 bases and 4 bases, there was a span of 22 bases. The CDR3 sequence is CASSPHGAPDKIETQYF. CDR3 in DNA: TGCGCCAGCAGCCCCCACGGGGCACCTGATAAGATAGAGACCCAGTACTTC.

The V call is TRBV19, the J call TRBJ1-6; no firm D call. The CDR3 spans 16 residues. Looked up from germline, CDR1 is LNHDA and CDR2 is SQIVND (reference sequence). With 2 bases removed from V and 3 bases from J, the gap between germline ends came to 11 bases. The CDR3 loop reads CASSINLGIYNSPLHF. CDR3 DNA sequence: TGTGCCAGTAGTATAAATTTAGGGATCTATAATTCACCCCTCCACTTT. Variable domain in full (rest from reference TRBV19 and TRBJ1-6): DGGITQSPKYLFRKEGQNVTLSCEQNLNHDAMYWYRQDPGQGLRLIYYSQIVNDFQKGDIAEGYSVSREKKESFPLTVTSAQKNPTAFYLCASSINLGIYNSPLHFGNGTRLTVT.

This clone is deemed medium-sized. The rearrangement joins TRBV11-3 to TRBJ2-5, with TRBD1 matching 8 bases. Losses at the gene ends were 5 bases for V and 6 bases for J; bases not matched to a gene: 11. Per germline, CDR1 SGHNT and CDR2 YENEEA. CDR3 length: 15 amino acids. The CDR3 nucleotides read TGTGCCAGCAGCGTCGGACAGGGCAGTTTGAAGACCCAGTACTTC. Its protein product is CASSVGQGSLKTQYF.

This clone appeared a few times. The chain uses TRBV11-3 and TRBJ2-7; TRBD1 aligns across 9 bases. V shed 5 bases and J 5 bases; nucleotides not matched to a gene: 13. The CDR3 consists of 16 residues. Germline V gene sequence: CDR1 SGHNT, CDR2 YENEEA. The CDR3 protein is CASSPIPGQGNHEQYF. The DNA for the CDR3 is TGTGCCAGCAGCCCAATCCCGGGACAGGGTAACCACGAGCAGTACTTC.

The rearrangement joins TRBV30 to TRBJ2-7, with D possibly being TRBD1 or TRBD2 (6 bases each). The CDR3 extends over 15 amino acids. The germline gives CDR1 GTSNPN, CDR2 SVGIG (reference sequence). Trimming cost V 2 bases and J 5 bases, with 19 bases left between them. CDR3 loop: CAWSTWRGHGNEQYF. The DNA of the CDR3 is TGTGCCTGGAGTACCTGGCGGGGACATGGCAACGAGCAGTACTTC.